The rows below give T cell receptor beta chains drawn from one sample of a study of blood T cell repertoires in COVID-19. Produced via immunoSEQ multiplex PCR; TCRdb's table is partial and in-frame only. The sample contains more than 100,000 clones, around four fifths of which appear only once. Source material: PBMCs or T cells enriched from blood (not recorded which). These receptor sequences come from a middle-aged man with acute COVID-19. Each CDR3 is given with its conserved first and last residue. D genes are given only for firm matches. Where a row states a size, it is once, few, many or the class of an expanded clone; other rows omit it.

d_gene,v_gene,len,j_gene,abundance,CDR3nt,CDR3aa
TRBD1,TRBV24-1,15,TRBJ1-4,.,TGTGCCACCAGTTCTTCAGGGGGCATTAATGAAAAACTGTTTTTT,CATSSSGGINEKLFF
TRBD2,TRBV19,15,TRBJ2-2,.,TGTGCCAGCCTCCAGGGAGCGGGACGGACCGGGGAGCTGTTTTTT,CASLQGAGRTGELFF
TRBD1,TRBV19,14,TRBJ1-6,.,TGTGCCAGTCGCTTCGACAGGGGGAATTCACCCCTCCACTTT,CASRFDRGNSPLHF
TRBD2,TRBV6-4,19,TRBJ2-5,.,TGTGCCAGCAGTGAACCACGGCTAGCGGGAGACCCCGGGCAAGAGACCCAGTACTTC,CASSEPRLAGDPGQETQYF
TRBD1,TRBV28,13,TRBJ2-7,.,TGTGCCAGCAGTTTAAATAACAGGGGCGAGCAGTACTTC,CASSLNNRGEQYF
.,TRBV7-6,13,TRBJ2-7,.,TGTGCCAGCAGCTCAACGACAGGAATGGAGCAGTACTTC,CASSSTTGMEQYF
.,TRBV6-5,14,TRBJ1-2,.,TGTGCCAGCAGTTACTCGAACATAAACTATGGCTACACCTTC,CASSYSNINYGYTF
.,TRBV19,14,TRBJ1-3,.,TGTGCCACCTTGGACTTACCGTCTGGAAACACCATATATTTT,CATLDLPSGNTIYF
.,TRBV6-5,15,TRBJ1-1,.,TGTGCCAGCAGTTATCAGGCAGGCATGAACACTGAAGCTTTCTTT,CASSYQAGMNTEAFF
TRBD2,TRBV4-2,20,TRBJ2-2,.,TGTGCCAGCAGCCGCGAACCTGGACTAGCGGGAGGGCCGTACACCGGGGAGCTGTTTTTT,CASSREPGLAGGPYTGELFF
.,TRBV28,14,TRBJ2-2,.,TGTGCCAGCAGCTCCCCGGGCGGGTTCGGGGAGCTGTTTTTT,CASSSPGGFGELFF
TRBD2,TRBV7-8,16,TRBJ2-5,few,TGTGCCAGCAGCTCCCAGACTAGCGGGGGTGAAGAGACCCAGTACTTC,CASSSQTSGGEETQYF
TRBD1,TRBV5-6,15,TRBJ1-6,.,TGTGCCAGCAGCTGGGCCGACAGGGGGAATTCACCCCTCCACTTT,CASSWADRGNSPLHF
.,TRBV11-3,14,TRBJ2-3,.,TGTGCCAGCAGCTTAGACGGTTACACAGATACGCAGTATTTT,CASSLDGYTDTQYF
TRBD1,TRBV30,14,TRBJ2-2,.,TGTGCCTGGAGTCCGGGACAGTTGACCGGGGAGCTGTTTTTT,CAWSPGQLTGELFF
.,TRBV28,14,TRBJ2-7,.,TGTGCCAGCAGCTCGATATCGACAGGAAACGAGCAGTACTTC,CASSSISTGNEQYF
.,TRBV12-3/TRBV12-4,11,TRBJ2-3,.,TGTGCCAGCAGTTTCTTAGATACGCAGTATTTT,CASSFLDTQYF
TRBD1,TRBV28,13,TRBJ2-7,few,TGTGCCAGCAGTCCGGGACAGGGGGGCGAGCAGTACTTC,CASSPGQGGEQYF
TRBD2,TRBV4-1,19,TRBJ2-5,.,TGCGCCAGCAGCCAAGAAGGGCAAGCGGGGGTCTCGAAAAAAGAGACCCAGTACTTC,CASSQEGQAGVSKKETQYF
TRBD1,TRBV19,14,TRBJ2-7,.,TGTGCCAGTAGTGCCCTCGGACAGGGCTACGAGCAGTACTTC,CASSALGQGYEQYF
.,TRBV19,13,TRBJ2-5,.,TGTGCCAGTACCGGGACTCCGCAAGAGACCCAGTACTTC,CASTGTPQETQYF
.,TRBV29-1,13,TRBJ2-3,.,TGCAGCGTTGAAGAGGCAGGGGCCGATACGCAGTATTTT,CSVEEAGADTQYF
TRBD1,TRBV6-4,14,TRBJ2-3,once,TGTGCCAGCAGTGGAACAGGGGGCGCAGATACGCAGTATTTT,CASSGTGGADTQYF
.,TRBV5-6,14,TRBJ2-5,.,TGTGCCAGCAGCTTGGAAACAGTCCTGGAGACCCAGTACTTC,CASSLETVLETQYF
.,TRBV27,16,TRBJ1-5,.,TGTGCCAGCAGCCGGTTGGACAATTCGGGCAATCAGCCCCAGCATTTT,CASSRLDNSGNQPQHF
.,TRBV5-6,12,TRBJ2-3,.,TGTGCCAGCAACTGGGCTACAGATACGCAGTATTTT,CASNWATDTQYF
.,TRBV7-3,13,TRBJ1-1,.,TGTGCCAGCAGCTTAAAAACAAACACTGAAGCTTTCTTT,CASSLKTNTEAFF
.,TRBV4-2,15,TRBJ2-7,.,TGTGCCAGCAGCCAGGGGATGACAGGCCCCTACGAGCAGTACTTC,CASSQGMTGPYEQYF
.,TRBV24-1,17,TRBJ1-2,.,TGTGCCACCAGTGATTTCCTACACGGGGCTTTGAGGGGGAGCTACACCTTC,CATSDFLHGALRGSYTF
TRBD2,TRBV19,17,TRBJ2-3,.,TGTGCCAGTAACGCACTTCTTAGCGGGGGTAGCACAGATACGCAGTATTTT,CASNALLSGGSTDTQYF
.,TRBV5-4,15,TRBJ1-1,.,TGTGCCAGCAGCTCCCCGAGCCAGGGGAACACTGAAGCTTTCTTT,CASSSPSQGNTEAFF
.,TRBV5-1,13,TRBJ2-5,.,TGCGCCAGCAGTTTCATCGGAGGGGAGACCCAGTACTTC,CASSFIGGETQYF
.,TRBV27,20,TRBJ1-6,many,TGTGCCAGCAGTGCCACGTATTTAATCGCCCTCACTCAAAATAATTCACCCCTCCACTTT,CASSATYLIALTQNNSPLHF
.,TRBV7-9,14,TRBJ1-1,.,TGTGCCAGCAGCTTAGAAGGGAGGAACACTGAAGCTTTCTTT,CASSLEGRNTEAFF
.,TRBV19,13,TRBJ1-1,.,TGTGCCAGTAGTAGGGCAGCAGACACTGAAGCTTTCTTT,CASSRAADTEAFF
TRBD1,TRBV5-6,16,TRBJ2-7,.,TGTGCCAGCAGCCTTTTCGGGACAGGGGGTTTCTACGAGCAGTACTTC,CASSLFGTGGFYEQYF
TRBD1,TRBV12-3/TRBV12-4,13,TRBJ1-1,.,TGTGCCATCAAACAGGGGATGAACACTGAAGCTTTCTTT,CAIKQGMNTEAFF
TRBD2,TRBV3-1/TRBV3-2,15,TRBJ2-1,.,TGTGCCAGCGCATCGGGACTAGCGGACTACAATGAGCAGTTCTTC,CASASGLADYNEQFF
.,TRBV5-1,15,TRBJ2-3,.,TGCGCCAGCAGCTTTGACCTAGACCGGAGAGATACGCAGTATTTT,CASSFDLDRRDTQYF
.,TRBV7-2,13,TRBJ1-2,.,TGTGCCAGCAGCTTCCAGGACACGTATGGCTACACCTTC,CASSFQDTYGYTF
.,TRBV7-5,11,TRBJ2-5,.,TGTGCCAGAAGCCTCCAAGAGACCCAGTACTTC,CARSLQETQYF
.,TRBV10-1,13,TRBJ2-5,.,TGCGCCAGCAGTGAGTCCGGGAGCGAGACCCAGTACTTC,CASSESGSETQYF
TRBD2,TRBV6-5,14,TRBJ2-1,.,TGTGCCAGCACGGACGGCGGGAGTATGTATGAGCAGTTCTTC,CASTDGGSMYEQFF
TRBD2,TRBV7-3,15,TRBJ2-1,once,TGTGCCAGCAGCTTAATAGCGGGAGCTTACAATGAGCAGTTCTTC,CASSLIAGAYNEQFF
.,TRBV9,15,TRBJ2-1,.,TGTGCCAGCAGCCCCGTACTTGACTCCTACAATGAGCAGTTCTTC,CASSPVLDSYNEQFF
.,TRBV21-1,13,TRBJ1-2,.,TGTGCCAGCAGCGACGACAGGGGGAGAGGCTACACCTTC,CASSDDRGRGYTF
TRBD1,TRBV3-1/TRBV3-2,13,TRBJ1-2,few,TGTGCCAGCAGCCGGGGACAGGGGGACGGCTACACCTTC,CASSRGQGDGYTF
TRBD1,TRBV29-1,16,TRBJ1-1,.,TGCAGCGCCCCTTCGGACAGGACTTTATCGAACACTGAAGCTTTCTTT,CSAPSDRTLSNTEAFF
.,TRBV7-2,14,TRBJ1-1,.,TGTGCCAGCAGCTTAGTCGGTTCGAACACTGAAGCTTTCTTT,CASSLVGSNTEAFF